The T cell receptor (beta chain) under discussion was sequenced for a study of blood T cell repertoires in COVID-19. Across the whole study: Samples representing acute and convalescent COVID-19 were sourced from the United States, Italy and Spain.

CDR3 size: 16 residues. The ends lost 3 bases at V and 8 bases at J; junction bases unmatched: 15. The V gene's germline CDR1 is ENHRY and CDR2 SYGVKD. Repertoires were generated with immunoSEQ multiplex PCR, while TCRdb's copy carries only in-frame clones and drops some. The table shows approximately 75,000 clones, with roughly 82% occurring only once. The TCR comes from a woman in her forties or fifties with acute or convalescent COVID-19. The sequenced sample consisted of peripheral blood. V is TRBV10-3 and J is TRBJ1-2; 7 bases agree with TRBD1. The CDR3 reads CAISDRQGPSMRGYTF. The CDR3, as DNA: TGTGCCATCAGTGACCGACAGGGCCCTAGTATGAGGGGCTACACCTTC.